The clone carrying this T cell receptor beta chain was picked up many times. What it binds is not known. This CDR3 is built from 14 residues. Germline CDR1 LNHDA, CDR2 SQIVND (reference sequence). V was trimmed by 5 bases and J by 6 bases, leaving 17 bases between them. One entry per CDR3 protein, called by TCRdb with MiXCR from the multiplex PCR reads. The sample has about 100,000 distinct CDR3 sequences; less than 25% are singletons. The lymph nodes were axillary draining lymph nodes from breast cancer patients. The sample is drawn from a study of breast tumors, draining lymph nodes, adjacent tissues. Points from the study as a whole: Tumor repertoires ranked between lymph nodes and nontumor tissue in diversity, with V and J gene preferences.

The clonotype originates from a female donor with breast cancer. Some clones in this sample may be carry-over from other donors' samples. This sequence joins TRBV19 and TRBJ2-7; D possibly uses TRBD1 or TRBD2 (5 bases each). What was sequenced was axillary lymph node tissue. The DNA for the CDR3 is TGTGCCAGTAGTCCCTACGAGGGGCTATCCGAGCAGTACTTC. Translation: CASSPYEGLSEQYF.